This T cell receptor (beta chain) was sequenced in a study of T cell responses to AZD1222 COVID-19 vaccine. Assay used: immunoSEQ multiplex PCR; TCRdb lists only in-frame clones, some missing. The table lists roughly 200,000 clones, about 94% of them singletons. V dropped 2 bases and J dropped 6; count of bases not matched to a gene: 2. Germline V CDR1 and CDR2: SGHTA, FQGTGA. The CDR3 sequence is 15 residues long. Broader study findings: Scientists sampled the repertoires only once the peak T cell response had passed.

With respect to this clone: Its specificity is not known.

The sequences come from peripheral blood, collected 28 days after the second dose of the MenACWY control vaccine. This TCR was recovered from an adult who received the MenACWY meningococcal vaccine as a control. The chain employs TRBV7-3 and TRBJ2-1, with 12 nucleotides matching TRBD2. CDR3 nucleotide sequence: TGTGCCAGCAGCTTACGACTAGCGGGGGTCAATGAGCAGTTCTTC. Amino acids: CASSLRLAGVNEQFF.